The clone carrying this T cell receptor beta chain has at least ten counts. This specimen comes from a study of molecular identifiers for immune sequencing clone quantification. TCRdb re-called the PCR reads through MiXCR, storing one row per CDR3 protein. The sample consists of about 63,000 distinct CDR3 sequences, 19% of them appearing once. Input material: naive CD8+ T cells from blood, with Jurkat cell RNA spiked in. Subset given: FACS-sorted CD8+CD4-CCR7+CD45RA+ naive T cells. This clonotype originated in a human donor in good health. Some libraries in this study had Jurkat cell RNA spiked in.

CDR3 region: CASSPPRTGNTGELFF. The CDR3 DNA sequence: TGTGCCAGCAGTCCCCCTAGGACAGGCAACACCGGGGAGCTGTTTTTT. V and J are TRBV12-3 or TRBV12-4 and TRBJ2-2; 7 nucleotides agree with TRBD1. J was trimmed by 2 bases and V by 5 bases; bases with no gene match: 8. This CDR3 comprises 16 residues.